The 9 T cell receptor beta chains given below trace back to one sample, sequenced in a study of prognosis after radiotherapy for stage I lung cancer. TCR beta CDR3 was amplified from genomic DNA by two-round multiplex PCR. The use of primers specific to each TRBV and TRBJ gene characterized first-round PCR. TCRdb called the multiplex PCR reads again in MiXCR, with one record for every CDR3 protein. The sample lists some 14,000 distinct CDR3 sequences, roughly 27% seen once, with under 15% in the top ten. The material sequenced was PBMCs, taken before or after stereotactic body radiation therapy (not recorded which). The receptor source for this set is a donor over 45 with non-small cell lung cancer.

This clonotype was seen ten or more times. A read error may be the cause here, since a much bigger clone is one base away. The chain is built from TRBV28 and TRBJ1-3, with D maybe TRBD1 (5 bases). The CDR3 extends over 15 amino acids. V was pared by 6 bases and J by 3 bases, with 15 bases between. Germline-derived CDR1 and CDR2 are MDHEN and SYDVKM. The CDR3 region has the DNA TGTGCCAGCAGACCCGGGACCAAGTTTGGAAACACCATATATTTT. Protein sequence: CASRPGTKFGNTIYF. The full variable domain, with the rest looked up from reference TRBV28 and TRBJ1-3, is DVKVTQSSRYLVKRTGEKVFLECVQDMDHENMFWYRQDPGLGLRLIYFSYDVKMKEKGDIPEGYSVSREKKERFSLILESASTNQTSMYLCASRPGTKFGNTIYFGEGSWLTVV.

This clonotype showed up many times. The CDR3 DNA reads as TGTGCCAGCAGCGCCGGACATAATAATGAAAAACTGTTTTTT. Protein: CASSAGHNNEKLFF. This chain uses TRBV9 with TRBJ1-4; D might be TRBD1 (5 bases). Germline CDR1 SGDLS, CDR2 YYNGEE. Trimming cost V 3 bases and J 4 bases, with 10 bases left between them. This CDR3 contains 14 residues.

As regards this clonotype: A far larger clone is one base from this, pointing to a likely read error. The V and J genes are TRBV12-3 or TRBV12-4 and TRBJ2-7, with 8 bases lining up with TRBD1. J was trimmed by 13 bases and V by 7 bases; bases with no gene match: 18. This CDR3 is built from 14 residues. The CDR3 here is CASTRQGLKETHYF. As DNA, the CDR3 is TGTGCCAGCACCCGACAGGGGCTTAAAGAGACCCATTACTTC.

With respect to this clonotype: One base separates it from a far larger clone, so it is likely a read error. V usage is TRBV6-1 and J usage is TRBJ1-5; D perhaps matches TRBD1 (6 bases). Germline V gene lookup returns CDR1 MNHNS and CDR2 SASEGT. The CDR3 is 14 amino acids. The V gene lost 5 bases and the J gene lost 9 bases, with 17 bases spanning the gap. The DNA of the CDR3 is TGTGCCAGCAGTTACACGCAGGGGTTTTGGCCCCAGCATTTT. Amino acid sequence: CASSYTQGFWPQHF.

This clonotype was found many times. The chain is built from TRBV12-3 or TRBV12-4 and TRBJ2-5; TRBD1 matches 8 bases. V dropped 4 bases and J dropped 5; count of bases not matched to a gene: 0. CDR3 length: 12 amino acids. This chain's CDR3 is CASSWTGETQYF. CDR3 coding DNA: TGTGCCAGCAGTTGGACAGGGGAGACCCAGTACTTC.

This clonotype was observed many times. V is TRBV20-1 and J is TRBJ2-5, with 9 bases that match TRBD1. The CDR3 length is 16 residues. The ends lost 1 base at V and 2 bases at J; junction bases unmatched: 8. Looked up from germline, CDR1 is DFQATT and CDR2 is SNEGSKA (reference sequence). The CDR3 here is CSARGGTGSPQETQYF. The CDR3 DNA reads as TGCAGTGCTAGAGGTGGGACAGGGTCCCCACAAGAGACCCAGTACTTC.

This clonotype has ten or more counts. The CDR3 sequence is CSVRTADNQPQHF. The CDR3 nucleotides are TGCAGCGTCCGGACAGCTGACAATCAGCCCCAGCATTTT. This chain connects TRBV29-1 to TRBJ1-5; maybe TRBD1 (6 bases). Between the trimmed V and J ends, which lost 6 bases and 3 bases, there was a span of 12 bases. The CDR3 has 13 residues. In germline, CDR1 is SQVTM, CDR2 ANQGSEA. Supplemented by reference TRBV29-1 and TRBJ1-5, the full variable domain reads SAVISQKPSRDICQRGTSLTIQCQVDSQVTMMFWYRQQPGQSLTLIATANQGSEATYESGFVIDKFPISRPNLTFSTLTVSNMSPEDSSIYLCSVRTADNQPQHFGDGTRLSIL.

This clonotype was detected ten times or more. The rearrangement joins TRBV5-1 to TRBJ2-3; TRBD2 matches at 9 bases. Germline assignment: CDR1 SGHRS and CDR2 YFSETQ. The CDR3 spans 15 residues. The V segment lost 5 bases and the J segment 4 bases; nucleotides outside the gene matches: 8. The CDR3 is CASSWRGGAADTQYF. The CDR3 nucleotides read TGCGCCAGCAGTTGGCGGGGGGGCGCGGCAGATACGCAGTATTTT.

A single count supports this clonotype. V usage is TRBV19 and J usage is TRBJ2-6, with D possibly TRBD1 on 5 matching bases. The V end lost 9 bases, the J end lost 0 bases, and 15 bases lay between the germline ends. CDR3 size: 16 residues. The germline V gene has CDR1 LNHDA and CDR2 SQIVND (reference sequence). For the CDR3, the DNA is TGTGCCAGGAGTGAACAACAGGTCTCTGGGGCCAACGTCCTGACTTTC. Its translation: CARSEQQVSGANVLTF.